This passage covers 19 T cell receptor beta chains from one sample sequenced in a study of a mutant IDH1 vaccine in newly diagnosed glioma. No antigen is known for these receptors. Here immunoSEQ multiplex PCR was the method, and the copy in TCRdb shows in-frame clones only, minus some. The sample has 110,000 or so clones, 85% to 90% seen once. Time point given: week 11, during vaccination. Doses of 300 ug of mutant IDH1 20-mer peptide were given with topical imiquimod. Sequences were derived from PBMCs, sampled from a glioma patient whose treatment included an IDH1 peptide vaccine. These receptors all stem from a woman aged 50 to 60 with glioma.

The chain's CDR3 is CASSLAHTIYF. CDR3 coding DNA: TGTGCCAGCAGCTTAGCTCACACCATATATTTT. V and J are TRBV7-2 and TRBJ1-3; D call uncertain. Germline V gene data show CDR1 as SGHTA and CDR2 as FQGNSA. The V and J ends lost 0 bases and 8 bases respectively, with 2 bases between them. This CDR3 contains 11 residues. The entire variable domain, with the rest obtained from reference TRBV7-2 and TRBJ1-3, is as follows: GAGVSQSPSNKVTEKGKDVELRCDPISGHTALYWYRQSLGQGLEFLIYFQGNSAPDKSGLPSDRFSAERTGGSVSTLTIQRTQQEDSAVYLCASSLAHTIYFGEGSWLTVV.

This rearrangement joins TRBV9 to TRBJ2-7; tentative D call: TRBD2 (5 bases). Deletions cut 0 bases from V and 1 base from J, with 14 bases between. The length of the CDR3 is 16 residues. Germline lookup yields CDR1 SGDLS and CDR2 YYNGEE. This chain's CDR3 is CASSVGTGGPSYEQYF. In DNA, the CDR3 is TGTGCCAGCAGCGTAGGGACGGGCGGGCCTTCCTACGAGCAGTACTTC.

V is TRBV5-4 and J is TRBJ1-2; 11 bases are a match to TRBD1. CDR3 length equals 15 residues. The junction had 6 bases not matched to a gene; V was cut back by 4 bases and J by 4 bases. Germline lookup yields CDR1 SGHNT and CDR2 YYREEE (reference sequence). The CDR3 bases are TGTGCCAGCAGCCCGGACAGGGGGCGAAGCTATGGCTACACCTTC. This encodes CASSPDRGRSYGYTF.

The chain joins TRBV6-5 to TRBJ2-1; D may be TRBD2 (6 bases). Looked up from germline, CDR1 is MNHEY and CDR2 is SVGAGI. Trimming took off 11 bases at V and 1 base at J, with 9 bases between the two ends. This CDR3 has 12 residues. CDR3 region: CASRESYNEQFF. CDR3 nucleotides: TGTGCCTCCCGGGAGTCCTACAATGAGCAGTTCTTC.

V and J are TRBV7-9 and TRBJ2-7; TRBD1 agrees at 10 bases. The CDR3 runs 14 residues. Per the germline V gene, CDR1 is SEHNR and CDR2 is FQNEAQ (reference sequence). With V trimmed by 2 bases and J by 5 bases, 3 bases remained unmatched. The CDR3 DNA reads TGTGCCAGCAGCTTAACCGGGACAGGGGACGAGCAGTACTTC. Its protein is CASSLTGTGDEQYF.

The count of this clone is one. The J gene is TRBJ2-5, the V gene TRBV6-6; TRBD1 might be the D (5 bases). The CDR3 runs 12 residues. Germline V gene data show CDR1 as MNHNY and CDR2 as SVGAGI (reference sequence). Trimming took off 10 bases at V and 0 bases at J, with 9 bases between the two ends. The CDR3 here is CATRQNQETQYF. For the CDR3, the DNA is TGTGCCACACGACAGAACCAAGAGACCCAGTACTTC.

CDR3 residues: CASSHGLASETQYF. CDR3 DNA: TGTGCCAGCAGCCATGGACTAGCTTCGGAGACCCAGTACTTC. V is TRBV27 and J is TRBJ2-5; 8 nucleotides match TRBD2. The CDR3 is 14 amino acids. The junction had 8 bases not matched to a gene; V was cut back by 6 bases and J by 5 bases. Germline V gene data show CDR1 as MNHEY and CDR2 as SMNVEV (reference sequence).

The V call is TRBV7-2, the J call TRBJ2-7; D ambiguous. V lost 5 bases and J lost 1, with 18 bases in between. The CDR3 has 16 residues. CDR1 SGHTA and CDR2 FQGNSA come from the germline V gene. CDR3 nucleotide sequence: TGTGCCAGCAGCCCAGGTTCGGTGGGCGGTTCCTACGAGCAGTACTTC. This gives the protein CASSPGSVGGSYEQYF.

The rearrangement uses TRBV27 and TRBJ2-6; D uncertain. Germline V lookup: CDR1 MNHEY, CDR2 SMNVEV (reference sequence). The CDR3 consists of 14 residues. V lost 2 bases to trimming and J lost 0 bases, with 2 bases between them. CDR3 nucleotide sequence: TGTGCCAGCAGTTTACTCTCTGGGGCCAACGTCCTGACTTTC. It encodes CASSLLSGANVLTF.

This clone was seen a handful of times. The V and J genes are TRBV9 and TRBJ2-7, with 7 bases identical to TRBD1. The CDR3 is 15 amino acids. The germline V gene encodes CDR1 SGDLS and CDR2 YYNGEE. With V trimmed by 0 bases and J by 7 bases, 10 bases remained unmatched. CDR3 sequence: CASSVAGQEVYEQYF. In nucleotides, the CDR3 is TGTGCCAGCAGCGTAGCCGGACAGGAAGTATATGAGCAGTACTTC.

CDR3 amino acids: CASSRVGEGNTEAFF. In nucleotides, the CDR3 is TGCGCCAGCAGCCGCGTCGGGGAGGGGAACACTGAAGCTTTCTTT. The V call is TRBV5-1, the J call TRBJ1-1; D gene uncertain. The CDR3 has 15 residues. Between the trimmed V and J ends, which lost 4 bases and 1 base, there was a span of 14 bases. Germline CDR1 and CDR2: SGHRS and YFSETQ.

As DNA, the CDR3 is TGTGCCAGCAGTTACGCGGGGGAACACGAGCAGTACTTC. Protein product: CASSYAGEHEQYF. This chain links TRBV6-5 with TRBJ2-7; 7 bases are a match to TRBD2. This CDR3 spans 13 amino acids. Germline trimming cut 2 bases from V and 5 bases from J; bases unmatched to any gene: 3. Germline CDR1 MNHEY, CDR2 SVGAGI.

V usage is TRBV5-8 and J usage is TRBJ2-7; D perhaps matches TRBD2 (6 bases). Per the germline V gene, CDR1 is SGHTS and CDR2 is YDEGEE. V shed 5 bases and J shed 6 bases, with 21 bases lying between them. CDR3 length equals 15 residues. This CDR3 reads CASSPRGRPGGEQYF. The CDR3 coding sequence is TGTGCCAGCAGTCCTCGGGGGAGGCCTGGGGGCGAGCAGTACTTC. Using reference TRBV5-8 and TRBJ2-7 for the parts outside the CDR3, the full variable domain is EAGVTQSPTHLIKTRGQQATLRCSPISGHTSVYWYQQALGLGLQFLLWYDEGEERNRGNFPPRFSGRQFPNYSSELNVNALELEDSALYLCASSPRGRPGGEQYFGPGTRLTVT.

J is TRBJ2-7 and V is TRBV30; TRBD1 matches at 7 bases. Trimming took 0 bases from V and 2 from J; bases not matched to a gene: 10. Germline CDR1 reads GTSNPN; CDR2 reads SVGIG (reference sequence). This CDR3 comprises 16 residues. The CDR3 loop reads CAWSVVMWDSTYEQYF. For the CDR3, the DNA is TGTGCCTGGAGTGTGGTTATGTGGGACAGCACCTACGAGCAGTACTTC.

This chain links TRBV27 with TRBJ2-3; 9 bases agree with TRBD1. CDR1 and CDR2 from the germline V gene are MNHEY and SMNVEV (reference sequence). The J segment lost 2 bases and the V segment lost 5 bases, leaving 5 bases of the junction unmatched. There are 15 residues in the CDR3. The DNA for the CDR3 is TGTGCCAGCAGTACTCGGACAGGGGCCACAGATACGCAGTATTTT. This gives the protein CASSTRTGATDTQYF.

CDR3 region: CAWSPGTSGSYEQYF. Written as DNA, the CDR3 is TGTGCCTGGAGTCCCGGGACTAGCGGCTCCTACGAGCAGTACTTC. This chain joins TRBV30 and TRBJ2-7; 11 bases are a match to TRBD2. This CDR3 is built from 15 residues. Germline V gives CDR1 GTSNPN, CDR2 SVGIG (reference sequence). V lost 2 bases to trimming and J lost 0 bases; unmatched junction nucleotides: 3.

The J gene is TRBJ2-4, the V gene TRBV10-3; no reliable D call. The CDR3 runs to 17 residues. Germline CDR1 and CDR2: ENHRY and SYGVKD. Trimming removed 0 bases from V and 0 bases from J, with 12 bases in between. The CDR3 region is CAISESNGRIAKNIQYF. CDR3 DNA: TGTGCCATCAGTGAGTCGAACGGTCGCATAGCCAAAAACATTCAGTACTTC.

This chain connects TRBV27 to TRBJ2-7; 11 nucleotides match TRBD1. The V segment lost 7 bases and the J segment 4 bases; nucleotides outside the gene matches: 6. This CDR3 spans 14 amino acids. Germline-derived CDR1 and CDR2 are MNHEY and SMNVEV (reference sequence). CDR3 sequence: CASKRTGGIYEQYF. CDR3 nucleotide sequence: TGTGCCAGCAAACGGACAGGGGGCATATACGAGCAGTACTTC.

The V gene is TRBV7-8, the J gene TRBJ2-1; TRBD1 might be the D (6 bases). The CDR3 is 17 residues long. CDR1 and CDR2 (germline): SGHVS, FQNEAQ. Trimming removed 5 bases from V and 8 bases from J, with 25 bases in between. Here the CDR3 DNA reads TGTGCCAGCAGCCCCTACCGGGTGATGGGGGCAGGGTATGAGCAGTTCTTC. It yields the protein CASSPYRVMGAGYEQFF.